The 20 T cell receptor beta chains below were found in one sample sequenced in a study of blood T cell repertoires in COVID-19. Measured with immunoSEQ multiplex PCR; TCRdb has only the in-frame clones, and not every one. The sample holds tens of thousands of clones; approximately 87% are singletons and the top ten take approximately 10%. Sequenced material: peripheral blood. The receptors were gathered from a human donor in a cohort sampled during active COVID-19.

The rearrangement links TRBV6-1 to TRBJ2-3; TRBD2 is a possible D gene (6 bases). Germline CDR1 and CDR2: MNHNS and SASEGT. Trimming removed 3 bases at V and 6 bases at J, with 16 bases between. The CDR3 has 15 residues. The CDR3 spells CASSDAAGSGDTQYF. The CDR3 DNA is TGTGCCAGCAGTGACGCCGCGGGGTCCGGGGATACGCAGTATTTT.

The chain employs TRBV28 and TRBJ2-7; 7 bases map to TRBD1. Trimming at V came to 3 bases and at J to 1 base, leaving 3 bases not matched to a gene. CDR3 length: 14 amino acids. The germline CDR1 and CDR2 sequences are MDHEN and SYDVKM. CDR3 loop: CASSFPGQSYEQYF. For the CDR3, the DNA is TGTGCCAGCAGTTTCCCGGGACAGTCCTACGAGCAGTACTTC. The variable domain in full, with the rest retrieved from reference TRBV28 and TRBJ2-7, is DVKVTQSSRYLVKRTGEKVFLECVQDMDHENMFWYRQDPGLGLRLIYFSYDVKMKEKGDIPEGYSVSREKKERFSLILESASTNQTSMYLCASSFPGQSYEQYFGPGTRLTVT.

This clone has only one observation. The V gene is TRBV6-6, the J gene TRBJ2-5, with TRBD1 matching 9 bases. The CDR3 length is 15 residues. After removal of 2 bases from V and 5 bases from J, the junction contained 6 bases not matched to a gene. Germline CDR1 reads MNHNY; CDR2 reads SVGAGI (reference sequence). The chain's CDR3 is CASSYRDRGSETQYF. CDR3 coding DNA: TGTGCCAGCAGTTACCGTGACAGGGGGTCGGAGACCCAGTACTTC.

CDR3 nucleotide sequence: TGTGCCAGCAGGCCCCTGGGGGGGGCTCGATTGGGCCTGAACACTGAAGCTTTCTTT. This sequence encodes CASRPLGGARLGLNTEAFF. This chain uses TRBV7-2 with TRBJ1-1, with D possibly being TRBD1 (6 bases). Per the germline V gene, CDR1 is SGHTA and CDR2 is FQGNSA. The V end lost 6 bases, the J end lost 0 bases, and 26 bases lay between the germline ends. The CDR3 has 19 residues.

This chain links TRBV29-1 with TRBJ2-1; TRBD1 is a possible D gene (6 bases). CDR3 length: 12 residues. Germline V gene data show CDR1 as SQVTM and CDR2 as ANQGSEA. With 7 bases removed from V and 3 bases from J, the gap between germline ends came to 10 bases. The CDR3 sequence: CSGSRGYNEQFF. The CDR3 DNA reads as TGCAGCGGTTCCAGGGGCTACAATGAGCAGTTCTTC.

This rearrangement joins TRBV24-1 to TRBJ1-2; D gene uncertain. The V end was cut by 5 bases, the J end by 7 bases, with 13 bases between. The CDR3 spans 13 residues. Germline values: CDR1 KGHDR, CDR2 SFDVKD. The DNA of the CDR3 is TGTGCCACCAGTGGGACTGCCGCGGGTGGCTACACCTTC. This translates into CATSGTAAGGYTF.

The V and J genes are TRBV4-1 and TRBJ1-2; 12 bases map to TRBD1. Trimming cost V 3 bases and J 8 bases; bases outside gene matches: 7. From germline, CDR1 is MGHRA and CDR2 YSYEKL. This CDR3 has 15 residues. CDR3 loop: CASSHPGQGAQGYTF. In DNA, the CDR3 is TGCGCCAGCAGCCACCCGGGACAGGGGGCGCAAGGCTACACCTTC.

This chain joins TRBV12-3 or TRBV12-4 and TRBJ2-7; 9 bases map to TRBD1. The CDR3 sequence is 13 residues long. The V and J ends lost 7 bases and 9 bases, in that order; junction bases with no gene match: 10. CDR3 bases: TGTGCCAGCAACGTTGGGACAGGGAGTGGGCAGTACTTC. Translating gives CASNVGTGSGQYF.

The CDR3: CASSLNDGGYEQYF. The CDR3 nucleotides are TGCGCCAGCAGCTTGAATGATGGAGGATACGAGCAGTACTTC. The chain has TRBV5-1 and TRBJ2-7; D perhaps matches TRBD2 (5 bases). Trimming removed 1 base at V and 4 bases at J, with 12 bases between. Per the germline V gene, CDR1 is SGHRS and CDR2 is YFSETQ. The CDR3 sequence is 14 residues long.

This clone was seen once. The V call is TRBV6-2 or TRBV6-3, the J call TRBJ2-7; TRBD1 might be the D (6 bases). The V gene lost 6 bases and the J gene lost 2 bases, with 17 bases spanning the gap. Looked up from germline, CDR1 is MNHEY and CDR2 is SVGEGT. CDR3 size: 15 residues. CDR3 amino acids: CASSSQGFAPYEQYF. The CDR3 DNA is TGTGCCAGCAGCTCACAGGGCTTCGCCCCCTACGAGCAGTACTTC.

V and J are TRBV5-1 and TRBJ2-1, with TRBD1 as a possible D gene (6 bases). V lost 2 bases to trimming and J lost 6 bases, with 24 bases between them. Per germline, CDR1 SGHRS and CDR2 YFSETQ. The CDR3 has 18 amino acids. CDR3 nucleotides: TGCGCCAGCAGCTTTTCCAGCAACCTGGGGGCGGTAATCAATGAGCAGTTCTTC. The encoded protein is CASSFSSNLGAVINEQFF.

V and J are TRBV14 and TRBJ2-1, with D uncertain. The germline V gene has CDR1 SGHDN and CDR2 FVKESK. The CDR3 has 13 amino acids. V lost 0 bases, J lost 7 bases, and 7 bases lay in between. This chain's CDR3 is CASSQDHTNEQFF. For the CDR3, the DNA is TGTGCCAGCAGCCAAGATCACACGAATGAGCAGTTCTTC.

This rearrangement joins TRBV4-1 to TRBJ2-2; 9 nucleotides match TRBD2. From germline, CDR1 is MGHRA and CDR2 YSYEKL. V shed 2 bases and J 7 bases; nucleotides not matched to a gene: 23. This CDR3 is built from 21 residues. This CDR3 reads CASSQSTAVVGGRAGVGELFF. For the CDR3, the DNA is TGCGCCAGCAGCCAATCGACAGCGGTCGTTGGCGGGAGGGCCGGGGTCGGGGAGCTGTTTTTT.

The chain has TRBV9 and TRBJ1-3; D is perhaps TRBD1 (6 bases). Trimming left V 4 bases short and J 1 base short, with 9 bases between. Germline-derived CDR1 and CDR2 are SGDLS and YYNGEE. This CDR3 is 14 amino acids long. The CDR3 sequence: CASSPGDSGNTIYF. DNA for the CDR3: TGTGCCAGCAGCCCAGGGGATTCTGGAAACACCATATATTTT.

This chain links TRBV19 with TRBJ1-1, with 10 bases matching TRBD1. Germline trimming cut 9 bases from V and 5 bases from J; bases unmatched to any gene: 12. The CDR3 has 15 residues. Per germline, CDR1 LNHDA and CDR2 SQIVND (reference sequence). The CDR3 DNA reads as TGTGCCAGCGAACCGACAGGGGGCGCAGGGACTGAAGCTTTCTTT. Its translation: CASEPTGGAGTEAFF.

The V call is TRBV18, the J call TRBJ1-1; D might be TRBD1 (5 bases). The CDR3 has 12 residues. The V and J ends lost 6 bases and 6 bases respectively, with 11 bases between them. Per germline, CDR1 KGHSH and CDR2 LQKENI. The CDR3 here is CASSQRGAEAFF. The CDR3 nucleotides are TGTGCCAGCTCTCAAAGGGGTGCTGAAGCTTTCTTT.

The chain joins TRBV5-4 to TRBJ2-7, with a possible D match to TRBD1 (6 bases). The CDR3 consists of 15 residues. Per the germline V gene, CDR1 is SGHNT and CDR2 is YYREEE (reference sequence). V was cut by 0 bases and J by 2 bases, with 12 bases left in between. CDR3 DNA: TGTGCCAGCAGCTTGGGGACTGGGGGCCCCTACGAGCAGTACTTC. Residues: CASSLGTGGPYEQYF. Supplemented by reference TRBV5-4 and TRBJ2-7, the full variable domain reads ETGVTQSPTHLIKTRGQQVTLRCSSQSGHNTVSWYQQALGQGPQFIFQYYREEENGRGNFPPRFSGLQFPNYSSELNVNALELDDSALYLCASSLGTGGPYEQYFGPGTRLTVT.

This clone has just one count. This chain connects TRBV7-9 to TRBJ2-2; 7 bases fit TRBD2. The CDR3 spans 16 residues. V lost 2 bases, J lost 1 base, and 4 bases stayed unmatched. The germline CDR1 and CDR2 sequences are SEHNR and FQNEAQ (reference sequence). The CDR3 is CASSLLTGGNTGELFF. CDR3 in DNA: TGTGCCAGCAGCTTACTCACGGGAGGGAACACCGGGGAGCTGTTTTTT.

The chain recombines TRBV19 with TRBJ2-5, with D perhaps TRBD2 (6 bases). The CDR3 spans 14 residues. Germline V CDR1 and CDR2: LNHDA, SQIVND (reference sequence). The V end was cut by 5 bases, the J end by 5 bases, with 15 bases between. The DNA of the CDR3 is TGTGCCAGTAGTGTAACACTAGCCCGGGAGACCCAGTACTTC. It is translated as CASSVTLARETQYF.

V gene TRBV5-1 combines with J gene TRBJ1-2, with D perhaps TRBD1 (6 bases). V gave up 0 bases and J gave up 4 bases, with 10 bases separating them. The CDR3 extends over 14 amino acids. Looked up from germline, CDR1 is SGHRS and CDR2 is YFSETQ. The CDR3 is CASSLDTGSYGYTF. The CDR3 DNA reads as TGCGCCAGCAGCTTGGATACAGGGAGCTATGGCTACACCTTC.